The 19 T cell receptor beta chains given below trace back to one sample, sequenced in a study of blood T cell repertoires in COVID-19. Sequenced by immunoSEQ multiplex PCR; TCRdb stores in-frame clones only, minus some. The sample has a few hundred thousand clones; around nine tenths are singletons. Sequencing was performed on peripheral blood. Receptors originate from a woman aged 55-70 years with acute or convalescent COVID-19.

This clone was counted between two and nine times. V usage is TRBV7-2 and J usage is TRBJ1-5; D gene unclear. The CDR3 is 14 residues long. Trimming removed 3 bases at V and 3 bases at J, with 9 bases between. CDR1 is SGHTA and CDR2 is FQGNSA in the germline V gene. DNA for the CDR3: TGTGCCAGCAGCTTCGACTCTGACAATCAGCCCCAGCATTTT. It is translated as CASSFDSDNQPQHF.

V usage is TRBV2 and J usage is TRBJ2-2; 7 positions agree with TRBD2. The CDR3 covers 15 residues. Germline-derived CDR1 and CDR2 are SNHLY and FYNNEI. J lost 5 bases, V lost 6 bases, and 9 bases had no gene match. CDR3 protein: CASSATAGLTGELFF. The DNA of the CDR3 is TGTGCCAGCAGCGCAACGGCGGGACTAACCGGGGAGCTGTTTTTT.

The chain combines TRBV2 with TRBJ1-1; 10 bases agree with TRBD1. Unmatched junction bases numbered 7, after V lost 8 bases and J lost 7 bases. CDR1 and CDR2 from the germline V gene are SNHLY and FYNNEI. CDR3 length: 13 amino acids. As DNA, the CDR3 is TGTGCCAGCCGGGGACAGGGGTTCGGTGAAGCTTTCTTT. Translation: CASRGQGFGEAFF.

The rearrangement links TRBV4-1 to TRBJ2-3; TRBD2 aligns across 8 bases. CDR3 length: 16 amino acids. Germline loops: CDR1 MGHRA, CDR2 YSYEKL. The V segment lost 1 base and the J segment 0 bases; nucleotides outside the gene matches: 3. The CDR3 is CASSQVGRASTDTQYF. CDR3 bases: TGCGCCAGCAGCCAAGTCGGGAGGGCGAGCACAGATACGCAGTATTTT.

This clone was counted a few times. The genes are TRBV28 and TRBJ1-1; TRBD1 might be the D (6 bases). CDR1 is MDHEN, CDR2 SYDVKM, per germline. Trimming took off 2 bases at V and 4 bases at J, with 11 bases between the two ends. The CDR3 extends over 14 amino acids. CDR3 DNA: TGTGCCAGCAGTTTAACGGCAGGGGTCACTGAAGCTTTCTTT. Amino acids: CASSLTAGVTEAFF.

CDR3 residues: CASSLSPHRGQPQHF. Here the CDR3 DNA reads TGTGCCAGCAGTTTATCCCCCCACAGGGGCCAGCCCCAGCATTTT. This sequence joins TRBV27 and TRBJ1-5, with 7 positions matching TRBD1. In germline, CDR1 is MNHEY, CDR2 SMNVEV (reference sequence). The CDR3 extends over 15 amino acids. Germline trimming cut 0 bases from V and 7 bases from J; bases unmatched to any gene: 6.

The J gene is TRBJ2-7, the V gene TRBV27, with 7 bases identical to TRBD1. Per germline, CDR1 MNHEY and CDR2 SMNVEV (reference sequence). The CDR3 consists of 15 residues. J lost 4 bases, V lost 5 bases, and 11 bases had no gene match. The CDR3 is CASSVLGGASYEQYF. CDR3 in DNA: TGTGCCAGCAGTGTCCTAGGGGGCGCGTCTTACGAGCAGTACTTC.

The rearrangement uses TRBV28 and TRBJ1-1; maybe TRBD1 (6 bases). Trimming pared 7 bases from V and 2 bases from J, leaving 11 bases between. The germline CDR1 and CDR2 sequences are MDHEN and SYDVKM. The CDR3 runs 13 residues. CDR3 DNA sequence: TGTGCCAGCAAGACAGGAGTCAACACTGAAGCTTTCTTT. Translation: CASKTGVNTEAFF.

The V and J genes are TRBV21-1 and TRBJ2-1; TRBD2, as called in the table, went unchecked against the DNA. TRBV21-1 is reported as a pseudogene. The CDR3 consists of 16 residues. The CDR3 region is CASSRFSGTTYNEQFF. The CDR3 region has the DNA TGTGCCAGCAGCAGATTCTCCGGGACTACGTACAATGAGCAGTTCTTC.

The rearrangement uses TRBV24-1 and TRBJ1-4; 12 bases are a match to TRBD1. This CDR3 contains 16 residues. In germline, CDR1 is KGHDR, CDR2 SFDVKD. V trimming: 4 bases; J trimming: 8 bases; junction bases outside the gene matches: 7. CDR3 nucleotides: TGTGCCACCAGTGACCCGGGACAGGGGGCGAAGGAAAAACTGTTTTTT. Amino acid sequence: CATSDPGQGAKEKLFF.

This clone showed up just once. In DNA form, the CDR3 reads TGTGCCAGCAGCTCACCCTGGCAGGGGGCGTACGAGCAGTACTTC. Protein sequence: CASSSPWQGAYEQYF. The gene calls are TRBV11-1 and TRBJ2-7, with 8 bases fitting TRBD1. There are 15 residues in the CDR3. Losses at the gene ends were 4 bases for V and 4 bases for J; bases not matched to a gene: 9. Germline V gene lookup returns CDR1 SGHAT and CDR2 FQDESV (reference sequence).

V is TRBV28 and J is TRBJ1-5; 7 bases are shared with TRBD1. Germline values: CDR1 MDHEN, CDR2 SYDVKM. The CDR3 has 14 residues. The J segment lost 7 bases and the V segment lost 5 bases, leaving 8 bases of the junction unmatched. The CDR3: CASSLGQVNQPQHF. For the CDR3, the DNA is TGTGCCAGCAGTCTAGGACAGGTTAACCAGCCCCAGCATTTT. The full variable domain, rest sourced from reference TRBV28 and TRBJ1-5, is DVKVTQSSRYLVKRTGEKVFLECVQDMDHENMFWYRQDPGLGLRLIYFSYDVKMKEKGDIPEGYSVSREKKERFSLILESASTNQTSMYLCASSLGQVNQPQHFGDGTRLSIL.

The V gene is TRBV7-9, the J gene TRBJ2-3; tentative D call: TRBD1 (6 bases). V was trimmed by 5 bases and J by 3 bases, leaving 15 bases between them. Germline values: CDR1 SEHNR, CDR2 FQNEAQ (reference sequence). The CDR3 covers 15 residues. Here the CDR3 reads CASSQQGYSTDTQYF. CDR3 coding DNA: TGTGCCAGCAGCCAACAGGGTTACTCGACAGATACGCAGTATTTT.

This clone showed up just a few times. V usage is TRBV28 and J usage is TRBJ2-2; D ambiguous. The V gene lost 2 bases and the J gene lost 1 base, with 5 bases spanning the gap. This CDR3 is built from 14 residues. CDR1 and CDR2 from the germline V gene are MDHEN and SYDVKM. The CDR3 loop is CASSLAGNTGELFF. CDR3 nucleotide sequence: TGTGCCAGCAGTTTAGCAGGGAACACCGGGGAGCTGTTTTTT.

The chain employs TRBV4-1 and TRBJ1-6; D uncertain. V dropped 0 bases and J dropped 8 bases, with 17 bases sitting between them. The CDR3 has 17 amino acids. Germline CDR1 and CDR2: MGHRA and YSYEKL. The CDR3 protein is CASSQDLDSPRDSPLHF. DNA for the CDR3: TGCGCCAGCAGCCAAGATTTAGACTCCCCTCGGGATTCACCCCTCCACTTT.

This clone was picked up one time. The chain has TRBV28 and TRBJ1-6, with D possibly matching TRBD1 (5 bases). Germline V gene sequence: CDR1 MDHEN, CDR2 SYDVKM. The CDR3 consists of 13 residues. Trimming took 8 bases from V and 9 from J, leaving 14 bases between them. The CDR3 DNA sequence: TGTGCCAGCCGGGGGTCTGGGGGTTCACCCCTCCACTTT. Translated, it gives CASRGSGGSPLHF.

This clone was counted once. This rearrangement joins TRBV6-5 to TRBJ1-1, with D possibly TRBD1 on 5 matching bases. Germline CDR1 and CDR2: MNHEY and SVGAGI. The CDR3 is 13 residues long. V was pared by 2 bases and J by 1 base, with 5 bases between. CDR3 DNA sequence: TGTGCCAGCAGTTACGGACAGAACACTGAAGCTTTCTTT. It translates to CASSYGQNTEAFF.

V usage is TRBV28 and J usage is TRBJ1-5; 7 nucleotides line up with TRBD1. The CDR3 has 14 residues. Germline V gives CDR1 MDHEN, CDR2 SYDVKM. Unmatched junction bases numbered 4, after V lost 5 bases and J lost 3 bases. Written as DNA, the CDR3 is TGTGCCAGCAGTCCCGGACAGGCCAATCAGCCCCAGCATTTT. Protein product: CASSPGQANQPQHF.

The chain uses TRBV4-3 and TRBJ1-6; D is undetermined. Deletions cut 0 bases from V and 6 bases from J, with 9 bases between. Germline V lookup: CDR1 LGHNA, CDR2 YSLEER. The CDR3 runs 15 residues. The CDR3 region is CASSQETAVNSPLHF. CDR3 bases: TGCGCCAGCAGCCAAGAAACAGCGGTTAATTCACCCCTCCACTTT.